This is a list of T cell receptor beta chains from one sample in a study of blood T cell repertoires in COVID-19. The assay was immunoSEQ multiplex PCR, and TCRdb's table has in-frame clones only and misses some. The table lists around 260,000 clones, approximately 92% of them singletons. Sequenced: PBMCs or T cells enriched from blood (not recorded which). The receptors shown here come from a woman in her twenties or thirties who had recovered from COVID-19. Both conserved end residues are trimmed from each CDR3.

>TRBJ2-1|TRBV7-9
ASSPLGGLWYNEQF
>TRBJ1-5|TRBV19
ASSIWAGENQPQH
>TRBJ2-5|TRBV5-6
ASSAVGDSETQY
>TRBJ1-5|TRBV5-8
ASSLQENQPQH
>TRBJ1-6|TRBV7-9
ASSLGEASYNSPLH
>TRBJ1-2|TRBV5-6
ASSPTLNYGYT
>TRBJ2-7|TRBV28
ASTPGTGAYEQY
>TRBJ2-3|TRBV5-1
ASTLYGDTQY
>TRBJ2-1|TRBV5-1
ASSFRPLAGGQGGLGVNNEQF
>TRBJ1-2|TRBV12-3/TRBV12-4
ASSSSAWHGYT
>TRBJ1-1|TRBV28
ASSLSGTNDRNTEAF
>TRBJ2-2|TRBV4-3
ASSLSYQGQGNTGELF
>TRBJ1-1|TRBV19
ASSIGGNTEAF
>TRBJ2-1|TRBV19
ASSLTADNSYNEQF
>TRBJ2-5|TRBV19
ASSVTFQGRETQY
>TRBJ2-1|TRBV5-6
ASSTGTGGLREQF
>TRBJ2-5|TRBV28
ASSYLQGNSETQY
>TRBJ1-4|TRBV10-3
AISNTGATNEKLF
>TRBJ1-5|TRBV6-5
ASNGGPNQPQH
>TRBJ2-7|TRBV21-1
ASSKPPLTTGGTYEQY
>TRBJ2-2|TRBV6-2/TRBV6-3
ASSYPGTSGSPHTGELF
>TRBJ2-5|TRBV30
AWSVLREMGTQY
>TRBJ2-2|TRBV28
ASSTGGPANTGELF
>TRBJ2-1|TRBV11-2
ASSSVGGAF
>TRBJ2-7|TRBV11-2
ASSLRLAQAYEQY
>TRBJ1-6|TRBV11-2
ATSPGYNSPLH
>TRBJ1-4|TRBV27
ASSPQRFTGEKLF
>TRBJ1-5|TRBV30
AWSDRGLYNQPQH
>TRBJ1-4|TRBV5-1
ASSLGQGATNEKLF
>TRBJ2-7|TRBV11-3
ASSSGTGGIYEQY
>TRBJ2-3|TRBV24-1
ATSDSGTGLDTQY
>TRBJ1-6|TRBV28
ASSRDRGYENSPLH
>TRBJ2-3|TRBV24-1
ATRGTSGRAPDTQY
>TRBJ2-1|TRBV24-1
ATSDSQAGTDYNEQF
>TRBJ1-6|TRBV28
ASSLIQGMDSPLH
>TRBJ2-1|TRBV7-2
ASSLYSGRASNEQF
>TRBJ2-7|TRBV4-3
ASSQGGSGSSYEQY
>TRBJ2-2|TRBV5-1
ASSTPGQSTGELF
>TRBJ1-2|TRBV15
ATSRGQGAGYGYT
>TRBJ2-7|TRBV7-2
ASSLGGDSYEQY
>TRBJ1-2|TRBV7-9
ASSGMGQKANYGYT
>TRBJ1-2|TRBV3-1/TRBV3-2
ASSPPLRGSGGGYT
>TRBJ1-1|TRBV18
ASSDNRGLNTEAF
>TRBJ1-5|TRBV6-2/TRBV6-3
ASSYSGQVIGSNQPQH
>TRBJ2-7|TRBV7-2
ASSLQGANGEQY
>TRBJ2-7|TRBV6-5
ASSPRETYEQY
>TRBJ2-7|TRBV28
ASRPGVAGIDEQY
>TRBJ2-2|TRBV5-4
ASSLPGGTGELF
>TRBJ2-1|TRBV4-3
ASSQGSEGIRYNEQF
>TRBJ2-7|TRBV6-4
ASSNRDTIAGGPYEQY
>TRBJ2-1|TRBV30
AGQESYNEQF
>TRBJ2-7|TRBV7-2
ASSLVGTPATSYEQY
>TRBJ1-1|TRBV6-5
ASRQGFVIEAF
>TRBJ2-1|TRBV21-1
ASSTFAGGPFREQF
>TRBJ2-5|TRBV19
ASSRTGGGGETQY
>TRBJ1-1|TRBV7-8
ASSQGTGFTEAF
>TRBJ1-2|TRBV12-3/TRBV12-4
ASTQGNYGYT